These 26 T cell receptor beta chains came from one sample sequenced in a study of shared clonotypes between healthy human individuals. As defined, naive CD8 cells were CD45RO-negative and positively selected for CCR7, with terminally differentiated effector memory CD45RA+ cells excluded. The method was immunoSEQ multiplex PCR; TCRdb's version includes in-frame clones alone and lacks a portion of them. Altogether 800,000 or so clones are present, approximately 97% being singletons, with the ten largest covering around 0.21%. Input material: naive CD8+ T cells sorted from blood. The receptors come from a man under 40 in good health.

V gene TRBV7-9 combines with J gene TRBJ2-7; D is possibly TRBD2 (6 bases). Germline assignment: CDR1 SEHNR and CDR2 FQNEAQ (reference sequence). Trimming left V 4 bases short and J 6 bases short, with 16 bases between. The CDR3 is made up of 14 amino acids. The CDR3 spells CASSYGTPLVEQYF. Written as DNA, the CDR3 is TGTGCCAGCAGCTATGGGACTCCTTTGGTCGAGCAGTACTTC. Full variable domain (rest looked up from reference TRBV7-9 and TRBJ2-7): DTGVSQNPRHKITKRGQNVTFRCDPISEHNRLYWYRQTLGQGPEFLTYFQNEAQLEKSRLLSDRFSAERPKGSFSTLEIQRTEQGDSAMYLCASSYGTPLVEQYFGPGTRLTVT.

The chain is built from TRBV28 and TRBJ2-3, with 8 bases matching TRBD1. This CDR3 is built from 17 residues. The trim removed 4 bases at V and 0 bases at J, leaving 9 bases unmatched. Germline V gives CDR1 MDHEN, CDR2 SYDVKM. CDR3 in amino acids: CASSSGQGRRSTDTQYF. CDR3 nucleotide sequence: TGTGCCAGCAGTTCAGGACAGGGCCGAAGAAGCACAGATACGCAGTATTTT.

The rearrangement uses TRBV28 and TRBJ2-3; D is possibly TRBD2 (6 bases). Trimming left V 10 bases short and J 0 bases short, with 11 bases between. Germline CDR1 is MDHEN and CDR2 is SYDVKM. The CDR3 loop spans 13 amino acids. The chain's CDR3 is CATVADSTDTQYF. The CDR3 nucleotides are TGTGCCACAGTAGCGGATAGCACAGATACGCAGTATTTT.

In its sample, this clone was seen once. The chain employs TRBV7-9 and TRBJ2-1, with D unclear. Germline CDR1 reads SEHNR; CDR2 reads FQNEAQ (reference sequence). Trimming removed 5 bases at V and 11 bases at J, with 7 bases between. The CDR3 runs to 10 residues. CDR3 sequence (DNA): TGTGCCAGCAGCCTAAATAAGCAGTTCTTC. It specifies CASSLNKQFF.

CDR3: CASGLVQPRDRGRGEKLFF. The CDR3 DNA sequence: TGTGCTAGTGGTTTGGTCCAGCCCCGGGACAGGGGGCGCGGTGAAAAACTGTTTTTT. The rearrangement joins TRBV12-5 to TRBJ1-4, with 12 positions matching TRBD1. Germline trimming cut 0 bases from V and 7 bases from J; bases unmatched to any gene: 12. The germline V gene encodes CDR1 LGHNT and CDR2 FRNRAP. The CDR3 has 19 amino acids.

The rearrangement uses TRBV15 and TRBJ1-1; unclear D gene. The CDR3 sequence is 12 residues long. Germline V gene data show CDR1 as LNHNV and CDR2 as YYDKDF (reference sequence). Between the trimmed V and J ends, which lost 6 bases and 5 bases, there was a span of 10 bases. CDR3 in amino acids: CATRTLGTEAFF. Written as DNA, the CDR3 is TGTGCCACCAGGACCTTGGGGACTGAAGCTTTCTTT.

This chain uses TRBV5-1 with TRBJ1-1, with D possibly matching TRBD1 (6 bases). The CDR3 length is 14 residues. Trimming pared 4 bases from V and 7 bases from J, leaving 17 bases between. Germline V gene lookup returns CDR1 SGHRS and CDR2 YFSETQ. The CDR3 coding sequence is TGCGCCAGCAGCCCGACACAGGGAATCCATGAAGCTTTCTTT. Its translation is CASSPTQGIHEAFF.

The gene calls are TRBV4-3 and TRBJ2-2; no clear D. The V gene's germline CDR1 is LGHNA and CDR2 YSLEER. V dropped 1 base and J dropped 4 bases, with 4 bases sitting between them. The CDR3 has 13 amino acids. This chain's CDR3 is CASSQVTTGELFF. The CDR3 DNA sequence: TGCGCCAGCAGCCAAGTAACCACCGGGGAGCTGTTTTTT.

A word on this clone: Distinct nucleotide sequences in the sample also encode this CDR3. The genes are TRBV30 and TRBJ2-7, with D unresolved. CDR3 size: 11 residues. Germline values: CDR1 GTSNPN, CDR2 SVGIG (reference sequence). Trimming took 1 base from V and 4 from J, leaving 5 bases between them. The CDR3 loop is CAWSGSYEQYF. The CDR3 DNA sequence: TGTGCCTGGAGTGGCAGTTACGAGCAGTACTTC.

The V gene is TRBV7-9, the J gene TRBJ2-5, with 10 bases identical to TRBD1. After removal of 5 bases from V and 3 bases from J, the junction contained 6 bases not matched to a gene. Germline V gives CDR1 SEHNR, CDR2 FQNEAQ (reference sequence). The CDR3 has 15 amino acids. The CDR3 protein is CASSKGQGLEETQYF. The CDR3 DNA is TGTGCCAGCAGCAAGGGACAGGGGCTCGAAGAGACCCAGTACTTC.

This chain joins TRBV11-2 and TRBJ1-2; a weak D match, TRBD1 (5 bases). The CDR3 is 16 amino acids. V dropped 5 bases and J dropped 5 bases, with 21 bases sitting between them. Germline V gene lookup returns CDR1 SGHAT and CDR2 FQNNGV. For the CDR3, the DNA is TGTGCCAGCAGCGCAGCCGGCGGGGGAAAACAATATGGCTACACCTTC. Protein: CASSAAGGGKQYGYTF.

This chain connects TRBV19 to TRBJ2-3, with 10 bases fitting TRBD2. This CDR3 is built from 15 residues. The V gene end was trimmed by 5 bases and the J gene end by 3 bases; junction bases not matched to a gene: 5. Germline lookup yields CDR1 LNHDA and CDR2 SQIVND (reference sequence). CDR3 in DNA: TGTGCCAGTAGTTTACTAGCGGGACATACAGATACGCAGTATTTT. This translates into CASSLLAGHTDTQYF.

This chain joins TRBV11-2 and TRBJ2-7; D unclear. The germline CDR1 and CDR2 sequences are SGHAT and FQNNGV. Trimming stripped 1 base from V and 3 bases from J, with 7 bases between. The CDR3 loop spans 13 amino acids. The CDR3 sequence is CASSLVRGYEQYF. As DNA, the CDR3 is TGTGCCAGCAGCTTAGTGCGCGGCTACGAGCAGTACTTC.

This sequence joins TRBV19 and TRBJ2-1; the match to TRBD1 covers 9 bases. Losses at the gene ends were 10 bases for V and 8 bases for J; bases not matched to a gene: 9. From germline, CDR1 is LNHDA and CDR2 SQIVND (reference sequence). This CDR3 spans 13 amino acids. CDR3 DNA: TGTGCCACCCGGGACAGGGTTTTCGATGAGCAGTTCTTC. This sequence encodes CATRDRVFDEQFF.

The V gene is TRBV10-3, the J gene TRBJ2-1; D is perhaps TRBD2 (6 bases). The V end was cut by 0 bases, the J end by 4 bases, with 13 bases between. Germline V gene data show CDR1 as ENHRY and CDR2 as SYGVKD. The CDR3 runs to 16 residues. CDR3 coding DNA: TGTGCCATCAGTGAGTCGCTTGGCGGGATGTACAATGAGCAGTTCTTC. This encodes CAISESLGGMYNEQFF.

This chain joins TRBV27 and TRBJ2-1; 7 bases are a match to TRBD2. There are 13 residues in the CDR3. The V and J ends lost 5 bases and 13 bases, in that order; junction bases with no gene match: 11. Germline V gives CDR1 MNHEY, CDR2 SMNVEV (reference sequence). The CDR3, as DNA: TGTGCCAGCAGTCCAACCGGGACTATTGATCAGTTCTTC. This translates into CASSPTGTIDQFF.

This clone was seen a few times. V is TRBV16 and J is TRBJ2-7; D unclear. CDR1 is KGHSY and CDR2 is FQNENV in the germline V gene. This CDR3 is 13 amino acids long. V was pared by 4 bases and J by 3 bases, with 10 bases between. As DNA, the CDR3 is TGTGCCAGCAGCCCGGCCAAAAACTACGAGCAGTACTTC. This gives the protein CASSPAKNYEQYF.

J is TRBJ2-1 and V is TRBV7-2, with TRBD2 matching over 9 bases. This CDR3 is built from 14 residues. The germline gives CDR1 SGHTA, CDR2 FQGNSA. V was pared by 5 bases and J by 7 bases, with 6 bases of the junction left unmatched. CDR3 DNA: TGTGCCAGCAGCAATGGACTAGCGTGGAATGAGCAGTTCTTC. Its translation is CASSNGLAWNEQFF.

This chain joins TRBV28 and TRBJ2-3; D is perhaps TRBD2 (5 bases). Germline CDR1 is MDHEN and CDR2 is SYDVKM. With 4 bases removed from V and 4 bases from J, the gap between germline ends came to 15 bases. This CDR3 comprises 15 residues. As DNA, the CDR3 is TGTGCCAGCAGTTCCGGTGGGCTAGCTGCAGATACGCAGTATTTT. Protein sequence: CASSSGGLAADTQYF.

V and J are TRBV29-1 and TRBJ2-3; maybe TRBD2 (6 bases). The CDR3 has 12 amino acids. Germline V gene data show CDR1 as SQVTM and CDR2 as ANQGSEA. Trimming stripped 7 bases from V and 6 bases from J, with 14 bases between. CDR3 nucleotide sequence: TGCAGCGCGCCCCGGGGGTCGGATACGCAGTATTTT. Its protein product is CSAPRGSDTQYF.

This chain uses TRBV2 with TRBJ1-2, with D possibly being TRBD1 (5 bases). V lost 7 bases, J lost 3 bases, and 15 bases lay in between. There are 14 residues in the CDR3. Per the germline V gene, CDR1 is SNHLY and CDR2 is FYNNEI. The CDR3 bases are TGTGCCAGCAAGGGGACGGGGGGAGACTATGGCTACACCTTC. Translated: CASKGTGGDYGYTF. Together with reference TRBV2 and TRBJ1-2, the CDR3 gives the full variable domain: EPEVTQTPSHQVTQMGQEVILRCVPISNHLYFYWYRQILGQKVEFLVSFYNNEISEKSEIFDDQFSVERPDGSNFTLKIRSTKLEDSAMYFCASKGTGGDYGYTFGSGTRLTVV.

The rearrangement joins TRBV7-9 to TRBJ2-7, with D possibly matching TRBD1 (7 bases). This CDR3 has 13 residues. From germline, CDR1 is SEHNR and CDR2 FQNEAQ (reference sequence). Trimming removed 8 bases at V and 6 bases at J, with 17 bases between. This CDR3 is CASGQEGATEQYF. In DNA, the CDR3 is TGTGCCAGCGGCCAGGAGGGGGCGACCGAGCAGTACTTC.

This clone appeared once. The V gene is TRBV19, the J gene TRBJ1-1; D is uncertain. With 9 bases removed from V and 0 bases from J, the gap between germline ends came to 17 bases. Germline assignment: CDR1 LNHDA and CDR2 SQIVND (reference sequence). This CDR3 region has 15 residues. CDR3 region: CASHEHPSLNTEAFF. The CDR3 coding sequence is TGTGCCAGCCATGAGCACCCCTCGTTGAACACTGAAGCTTTCTTT. The whole variable domain, remainder taken from reference TRBV19 and TRBJ1-1, is DGGITQSPKYLFRKEGQNVTLSCEQNLNHDAMYWYRQDPGQGLRLIYYSQIVNDFQKGDIAEGYSVSREKKESFPLTVTSAQKNPTAFYLCASHEHPSLNTEAFFGQGTRLTVV.

The chain links TRBV29-1 to TRBJ2-3, with D perhaps being TRBD1 or TRBD2 (5 bases each). V was pared by 6 bases and J by 5 bases, with 12 bases between. Germline V gene data show CDR1 as SQVTM and CDR2 as ANQGSEA. CDR3 length: 12 residues. CDR3: CSVGTEEDTQYF. CDR3 DNA: TGCAGCGTGGGGACGGAGGAAGATACGCAGTATTTT.

The V gene is TRBV6-5, the J gene TRBJ2-1; D might be TRBD2 (5 bases). This CDR3 is built from 15 residues. Trimming removed 5 bases at V and 0 bases at J, with 11 bases between. Germline V gene data show CDR1 as MNHEY and CDR2 as SVGAGI. CDR3 region: CASSQRGGSYNEQFF. The DNA for the CDR3 is TGTGCCAGCAGTCAACGCGGAGGCTCCTACAATGAGCAGTTCTTC.

The V and J genes are TRBV15 and TRBJ2-7; no clear D. The CDR3 spans 13 residues. Trimming stripped 4 bases from V and 7 bases from J, with 14 bases between. Germline CDR1 LNHNV, CDR2 YYDKDF (reference sequence). CDR3 sequence reads: CATSNLYTWEQYF. The CDR3 DNA follows: TGTGCCACCAGCAACCTTTATACCTGGGAGCAGTACTTC. The full variable domain, rest sourced from reference TRBV15 and TRBJ2-7, is DAMVIQNPRYQVTQFGKPVTLSCSQTLNHNVMYWYQQKSSQAPKLLFHYYDKDFNNEADTPDNFQSRRPNTSFCFLDIRSPGLGDTAMYLCATSNLYTWEQYFGPGTRLTVT.